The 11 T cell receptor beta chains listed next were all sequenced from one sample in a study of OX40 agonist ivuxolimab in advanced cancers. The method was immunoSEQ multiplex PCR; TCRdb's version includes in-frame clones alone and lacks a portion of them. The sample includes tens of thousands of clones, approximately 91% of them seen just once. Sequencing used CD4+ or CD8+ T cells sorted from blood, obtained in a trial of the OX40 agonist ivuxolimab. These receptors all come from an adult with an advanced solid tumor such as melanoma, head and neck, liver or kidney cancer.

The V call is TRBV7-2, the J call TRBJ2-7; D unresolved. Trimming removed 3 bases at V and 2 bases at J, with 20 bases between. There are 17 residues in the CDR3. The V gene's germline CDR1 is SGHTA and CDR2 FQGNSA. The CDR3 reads CASSFIGRQGNPYEQYF. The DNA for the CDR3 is TGTGCCAGCAGCTTTATAGGTCGACAAGGGAACCCCTACGAGCAGTACTTC.

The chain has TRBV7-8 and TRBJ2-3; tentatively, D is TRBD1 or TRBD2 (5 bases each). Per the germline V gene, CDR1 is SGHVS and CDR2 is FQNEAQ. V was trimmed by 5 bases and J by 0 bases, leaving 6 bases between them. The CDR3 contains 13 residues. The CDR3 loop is CASSRDSTDTQYF. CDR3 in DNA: TGTGCCAGCAGCCGGGACAGCACAGATACGCAGTATTTT. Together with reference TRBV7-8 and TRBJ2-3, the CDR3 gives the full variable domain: GAGVSQSPRYKVAKRGQDVALRCDPISGHVSLFWYQQALGQGPEFLTYFQNEAQLDKSGLPSDRFFAERPEGSVSTLKIQRTQQEDSAVYLCASSRDSTDTQYFGPGTRLTVL.

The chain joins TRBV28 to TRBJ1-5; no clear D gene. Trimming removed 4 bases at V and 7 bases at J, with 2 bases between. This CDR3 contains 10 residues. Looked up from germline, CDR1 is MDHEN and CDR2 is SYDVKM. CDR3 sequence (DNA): TGTGCCAGCAGTTACCAGCCCCAGCATTTT. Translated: CASSYQPQHF.

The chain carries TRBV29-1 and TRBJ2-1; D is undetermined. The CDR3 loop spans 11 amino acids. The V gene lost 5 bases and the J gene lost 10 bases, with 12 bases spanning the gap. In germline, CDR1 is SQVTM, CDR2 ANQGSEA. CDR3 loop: CSVSAGAEQFF. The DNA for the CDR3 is TGCAGCGTTTCCGCCGGCGCCGAGCAGTTCTTC.

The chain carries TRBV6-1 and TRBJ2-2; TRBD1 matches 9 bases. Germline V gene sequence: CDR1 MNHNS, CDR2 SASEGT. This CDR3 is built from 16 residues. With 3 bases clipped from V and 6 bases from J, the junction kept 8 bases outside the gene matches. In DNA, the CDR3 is TGTGCCAGCAGTGAGCCGCCTACAGGGGGCGCCGGGGAGCTGTTTTTT. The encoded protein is CASSEPPTGGAGELFF.

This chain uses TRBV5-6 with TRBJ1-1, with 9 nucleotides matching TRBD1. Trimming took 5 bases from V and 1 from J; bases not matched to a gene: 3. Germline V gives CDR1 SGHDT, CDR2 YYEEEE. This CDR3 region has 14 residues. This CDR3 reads CASRPQGANTEAFF. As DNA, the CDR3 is TGTGCCAGCAGACCACAGGGGGCGAACACTGAAGCTTTCTTT.

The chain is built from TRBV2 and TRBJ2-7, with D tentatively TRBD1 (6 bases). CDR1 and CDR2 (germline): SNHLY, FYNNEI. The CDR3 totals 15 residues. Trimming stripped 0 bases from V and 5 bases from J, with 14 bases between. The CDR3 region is CASSEAGGGLDEQYF. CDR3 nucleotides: TGTGCCAGCAGTGAAGCTGGGGGCGGTTTGGACGAGCAGTACTTC.

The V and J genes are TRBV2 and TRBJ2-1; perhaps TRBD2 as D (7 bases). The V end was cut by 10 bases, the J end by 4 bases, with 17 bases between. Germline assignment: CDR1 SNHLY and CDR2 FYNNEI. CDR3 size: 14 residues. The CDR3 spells CAISRGPAYNEQFF. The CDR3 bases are TGTGCCATCTCGCGGGGGCCGGCTTACAATGAGCAGTTCTTC.

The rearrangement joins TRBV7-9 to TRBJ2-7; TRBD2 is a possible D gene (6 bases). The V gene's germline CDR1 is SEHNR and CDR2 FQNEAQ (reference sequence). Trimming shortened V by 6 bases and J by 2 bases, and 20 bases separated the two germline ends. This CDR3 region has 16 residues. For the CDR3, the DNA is TGTGCCAGCAGTAGTCTCGTCTCGGGGGATCCCTACGAGCAGTACTTC. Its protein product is CASSSLVSGDPYEQYF. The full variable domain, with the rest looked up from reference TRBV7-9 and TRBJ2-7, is DTGVSQNPRHKITKRGQNVTFRCDPISEHNRLYWYRQTLGQGPEFLTYFQNEAQLEKSRLLSDRFSAERPKGSFSTLEIQRTEQGDSAMYLCASSSLVSGDPYEQYFGPGTRLTVT.

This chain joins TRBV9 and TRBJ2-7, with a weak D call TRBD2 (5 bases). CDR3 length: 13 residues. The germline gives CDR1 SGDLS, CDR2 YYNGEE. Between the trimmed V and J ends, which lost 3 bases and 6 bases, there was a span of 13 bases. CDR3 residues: CASSASLGSEQYF. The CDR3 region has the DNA TGTGCCAGCAGCGCATCCCTGGGGAGCGAGCAGTACTTC.

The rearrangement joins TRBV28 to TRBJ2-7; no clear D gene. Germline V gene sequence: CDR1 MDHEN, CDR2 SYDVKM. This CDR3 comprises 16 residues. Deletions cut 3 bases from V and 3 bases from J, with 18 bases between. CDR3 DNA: TGTGCCAGCAGTTTCTATACAGCCGGTAGGGACTACGAGCAGTACTTC. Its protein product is CASSFYTAGRDYEQYF.